These 18 T cell receptor beta chains were sequenced from one sample in a study of regulatory T cells in long-lasting Graves disease. CDR3-region Arm-PCR and iRepertoire HTBI primers produced the TCR beta libraries. Each CDR3 protein gets one entry after TCRdb re-called the multiplex PCR reads with MiXCR. This sample carries around 420,000 distinct CDR3 sequences, roughly a sixth of them seen once, and the ten largest clones take about 24%. Time point denoted: newly diagnosed GD, antithyroid drugs for less than 3 months. Isolated PBMC RNA provided the starting material for the TCR library. Sequenced material: peripheral blood mononuclear cells (PBMCs), taken at new diagnosis, from a patient treated with antithyroid drugs. The receptors shown here come from a female donor with Graves disease.

This clonotype was seen many times. The chain carries TRBV4-1 and TRBJ2-3; 10 positions agree with TRBD1. With V trimmed by 1 base and J by 1 base, 11 bases remained unmatched. This CDR3 spans 19 amino acids. CDR1 MGHRA and CDR2 YSYEKL come from the germline V gene. The CDR3 DNA sequence: TGCGCCAGCAGCCAAGGGACTCCGATTGGGACAGGGGGCACAGATACGCAGTATTTT. Protein sequence: CASSQGTPIGTGGTDTQYF.

This clonotype has ten or more counts. The chain is built from TRBV10-3 and TRBJ1-1; the D gene is possibly TRBD1 (5 bases). CDR1 ENHRY and CDR2 SYGVKD come from the germline V gene. The CDR3 extends over 16 amino acids. V lost 3 bases, J lost 0 bases, and 14 bases lay in between. The CDR3 here is CAISDMTDSLNTEAFF. The CDR3 DNA reads as TGTGCCATCAGTGATATGACAGACTCCTTGAACACTGAAGCTTTCTTT.

The chain links TRBV7-2 to TRBJ2-1, with TRBD2 matching over 7 bases. V dropped 1 base and J dropped 3; count of bases not matched to a gene: 6. There are 16 residues in the CDR3. Per germline, CDR1 SGHTA and CDR2 FQGNSA. For the CDR3, the DNA is TGTGCCAGCAGCTTAGGTGCTAGCGGATACTACAATGAGCAGTTCTTC. This codes for CASSLGASGYYNEQFF.

This clonotype was counted many times. The chain carries TRBV12-3 or TRBV12-4 and TRBJ2-3; no firm D call. Trimming pared 2 bases from V and 2 bases from J, leaving 8 bases between. The CDR3 is 14 amino acids. Here the CDR3 reads CASSLWRSTDTQYF. Here the CDR3 DNA reads TGTGCCAGCAGTTTATGGAGATCCACAGATACGCAGTATTTT.

This clonotype has at least ten counts. J is TRBJ1-5 and V is TRBV6-1, with no clear D. The CDR3 loop spans 14 amino acids. Trimming removed 7 bases from V and 0 bases from J, with 10 bases in between. Germline lookup yields CDR1 MNHNS and CDR2 SASEGT. The CDR3: CASTGINSNQPQHF. The CDR3 DNA follows: TGTGCCAGCACTGGAATTAATAGCAATCAGCCCCAGCATTTT.

This clonotype was seen at least ten times. This sequence joins TRBV11-3 and TRBJ2-7; 8 nucleotides line up with TRBD2. The CDR3 contains 15 residues. Germline CDR1 SGHNT, CDR2 YENEEA. Germline trimming cut 3 bases from V and 6 bases from J; bases unmatched to any gene: 10. The chain's CDR3 is CASSFSAGGLAEQYF. The CDR3 bases are TGTGCCAGCAGCTTTTCTGCGGGAGGACTCGCCGAGCAGTACTTC.

A note on this clonotype: A single base separates this from a much larger clone, so it may be a read error. The chain joins TRBV7-2 to TRBJ2-3, with D possibly TRBD1 on 5 matching bases. V lost 10 bases to trimming and J lost 1 base, with 9 bases between them. The CDR3 has 12 amino acids. Per germline, CDR1 SGHTA and CDR2 FQGNSA. The CDR3 nucleotides are TGTGCCAACCAAGGGGGCACAGATACGCAGTATTTT. Amino acids: CANQGGTDTQYF.

This clonotype was observed at least ten times. V and J are TRBV5-1 and TRBJ2-6, with 8 bases identical to TRBD1. CDR3 length equals 18 residues. Germline trimming cut 2 bases from V and 0 bases from J; bases unmatched to any gene: 7. Germline V CDR1 and CDR2: SGHRS, YFSETQ. The CDR3, as DNA: TGCGCCAGCAGCTTAGGGGGACAGGCCGTCTCTGGGGCCAACGTCCTGACTTTC. Amino acids: CASSLGGQAVSGANVLTF.

This clonotype showed up just a few times. The V call is TRBV12-5, the J call TRBJ1-5; possibly TRBD1 for D (6 bases). CDR3 length equals 14 residues. Germline-derived CDR1 and CDR2 are LGHNT and FRNRAP. Trimming removed 6 bases at V and 3 bases at J, with 12 bases between. CDR3 residues: CASGPDRNNQPQHF. The CDR3 DNA reads as TGTGCTAGTGGCCCCGACAGGAACAATCAGCCCCAGCATTTT.

The sample holds many counts of this clonotype. The chain links TRBV9 to TRBJ1-1; D is perhaps TRBD1 (5 bases). Germline V gene lookup returns CDR1 SGDLS and CDR2 YYNGEE. The CDR3 has 12 residues. V lost 3 bases and J lost 7, with 10 bases in between. The CDR3 sequence: CASSGGTDEAFF. Written as DNA, the CDR3 is TGTGCCAGCAGCGGAGGGACGGATGAAGCTTTCTTT.

The chain links TRBV7-9 to TRBJ1-2; a weak D match, TRBD1 (5 bases). CDR1 is SEHNR and CDR2 is FQNEAQ in the germline V gene (reference sequence). The CDR3 sequence is 14 residues long. The ends were cut back, 5 bases at V and 5 bases at J, with 15 bases in the middle. The CDR3 spells CASSPGTVDYGYTF. In DNA, the CDR3 is TGTGCCAGCAGCCCCGGGACGGTGGATTATGGCTACACCTTC. The whole variable domain, remainder taken from reference TRBV7-9 and TRBJ1-2, is DTGVSQNPRHKITKRGQNVTFRCDPISEHNRLYWYRQTLGQGPEFLTYFQNEAQLEKSRLLSDRFSAERPKGSFSTLEIQRTEQGDSAMYLCASSPGTVDYGYTFGSGTRLTVV.

This clonotype showed up many times. This chain connects TRBV12-3 or TRBV12-4 to TRBJ1-1; a weak D match, TRBD1 (6 bases). The ends were cut back, 2 bases at V and 11 bases at J, with 18 bases in the middle. The CDR3 runs to 14 residues. The CDR3 reads CASSLNGVRGRAFF. The CDR3 DNA reads TGTGCCAGCAGTTTAAATGGGGTCAGGGGCAGGGCTTTCTTT.

This clonotype was recorded many times. V gene TRBV19 combines with J gene TRBJ2-2; 14 bases are a match to TRBD2. This CDR3 is built from 18 residues. The germline gives CDR1 LNHDA, CDR2 SQIVND (reference sequence). Unmatched junction bases numbered 13, after V lost 6 bases and J lost 7 bases. The DNA of the CDR3 is TGTGCCAGTAGATTGACCGGGACTAGCGGGAGTACCAGCGGGGAGCTGTTTTTT. As protein: CASRLTGTSGSTSGELFF.

This clonotype came up a few times. The CDR3 sequence: CASSAPRDTQQYF. CDR3 sequence (DNA): TGTGCCAGCAGCGCACCGCGGGACACCCAGCAGTACTTC. The chain is built from TRBV9 and TRBJ2-7; possibly TRBD1 or TRBD2 for D (6 bases each). The CDR3 is made up of 13 amino acids. Trimming shortened V by 3 bases and J by 8 bases, and 15 bases separated the two germline ends. Per the germline V gene, CDR1 is SGDLS and CDR2 is YYNGEE. Drawing the rest from reference TRBV9 and TRBJ2-7, the complete variable domain is DSGVTQTPKHLITATGQRVTLRCSPRSGDLSVYWYQQSLDQGLQFLIQYYNGEERAKGNILERFSAQQFPDLHSELNLSSLELGDSALYFCASSAPRDTQQYFGPGTRLTVT.

This clonotype was detected many times. This rearrangement joins TRBV15 to TRBJ2-1, with D perhaps matching TRBD1 or TRBD2 (5 bases each). CDR3 length: 13 amino acids. Germline lookup yields CDR1 LNHNV and CDR2 YYDKDF (reference sequence). Trimming left V 2 bases short and J 9 bases short, with 11 bases between. CDR3 protein: CATSRITGAEQFF. CDR3 coding DNA: TGTGCCACCAGCAGAATTACCGGGGCTGAGCAGTTCTTC.

In this sample, this clonotype turned up many times. The chain recombines TRBV6-5 with TRBJ2-7; the match to TRBD1 covers 7 bases. J was trimmed by 2 bases and V by 0 bases; bases with no gene match: 1. This CDR3 has 14 residues. Germline CDR1 MNHEY, CDR2 SVGAGI. The CDR3 sequence is CASSYSGTAYEQYF. The CDR3 DNA reads as TGTGCCAGCAGTTACTCCGGGACAGCCTACGAGCAGTACTTC.

This clonotype was counted at least ten times. This chain joins TRBV7-2 and TRBJ2-5; no firm D call. The CDR3 extends over 14 amino acids. V lost 1 base to trimming and J lost 5 bases, with 11 bases between them. Germline V gene sequence: CDR1 SGHTA, CDR2 FQGNSA. The CDR3 loop reads CASSLVPLGETQYF. The CDR3 DNA is TGTGCCAGCAGCTTAGTACCCCTGGGGGAGACCCAGTACTTC. The full variable domain, completed using reference TRBV7-2 and TRBJ2-5, is GAGVSQSPSNKVTEKGKDVELRCDPISGHTALYWYRQSLGQGLEFLIYFQGNSAPDKSGLPSDRFSAERTGGSVSTLTIQRTQQEDSAVYLCASSLVPLGETQYFGPGTRLLVL.

This clonotype was picked up many times. This rearrangement joins TRBV5-1 to TRBJ2-5, with 7 bases matching TRBD2. V shed 0 bases, J shed 2 bases, and the junction held 4 bases outside the gene matches. Germline assignment: CDR1 SGHRS and CDR2 YFSETQ. The CDR3 extends over 15 amino acids. The CDR3 DNA is TGCGCCAGCAGCTTGGACGGACTAGGTCAAGAGACCCAGTACTTC. Translation: CASSLDGLGQETQYF.